This TCR beta chain was observed in a study of blood T cell repertoires in COVID-19 (dated by TCRdb to about 2020). Turning to the overall study: The collaborator samples originated in the United States, Italy and Spain and spanned the acute and convalescent phases of COVID-19. HLA class I and class II types, where available, came from metadata supplied by the sample provider rather than from assay-based typing. Subjects who had been exposed to COVID-19, were actively infected with it, or had recovered from it provided the deeply sampled blood TCRbeta repertoires that made up the dataset. The sample metadata nearly always contained a de-identified subject ID, COVID-19 status, age in years and sex. The repertoires were released in a freely available public database meant as a resource for research on the immune response to SARS-CoV-2. The material from the prospective study consisted of cDNA or gDNA derived from T cells, B-cell-depleted T cells, or PBMCs. Samples came from the ongoing ImmuneRACE study (first 160 participants) plus 1,254 subjects from 6 global collaborators. Points the paper makes about the study in general: The amount of clinical and demographic metadata varied by source and participant and was provided uncurated.

TCRbeta CDR3 regions were amplified from genomic DNA by means of the immunoSEQ Assay, a bias-controlled multiplex PCR. The authors' analysis ran thus. The number of nucleated cells in each sample was estimated from the amplification of reference gene primers within the assay. Sequence reads were collapsed and filtered to measure the absolute abundance of every unique TCRbeta CDR3 rearrangement. For each sample, productive Simpson clonality was calculated as the square root of Simpson's diversity index across productive rearrangements. The table comes from immuneACCESS by way of TCRdb, which keeps in-frame sequences with V and J called. Part of the clones is missing from these tables; in studies checked, under half for an unresolved V gene and the rest for unknown reasons. Clonal size and the V and J genes are those of that table, whereas D and trimming came from the DNA. This sample is represented by approximately 240,000 clones; approximately 80% of them were singletons. The ten largest clones add up to nearly 5% of the sample.

The collaborating institutions used their own protocols to collect whole blood in K2EDTA tubes. For TCRbeta analysis, collaborators shipped samples in one of three forms: frozen whole blood, isolated PBMCs, or DNA extracted from either of those sample types. The V and J ends are trimmed by 1 base and 8 bases, leaving 6 bases between them. From the cysteine up to the phenylalanine, the CDR3 has a length of 13 residues. The retained sequence is limited to the CDR3, 39 bases, with the frame set at the first base. The germline V gene specifies SGHAT as CDR1 and FQNNGV as CDR2. Comments on this clone: Its antigen target is currently unknown. Per-base qualities were not stored, and no clone one base away is much larger.

This TCR was recovered from a woman aged 80 or over with active or convalescent COVID-19. Sequenced: peripheral blood. Here the chain combines TRBV11-2 and TRBJ1-6, with no confidently assigned D gene. The CDR3 here reads CASSLVPDSPLHF. The sequenced DNA is TGTGCCAGCAGCTTAGTTCCTGATTCACCCCTCCACTTT. Where the CDR3 stops, the reference TRBV11-2 and TRBJ1-6 genes take over; the full variable domain is EAGVAQSPRYKIIEKRQSVAFWCNPISGHATLYWYQQILGQGPKLLIQFQNNGVVDDSQLPKDRFSAERLKGVDSTLKIQPAKLEDSAVYLCASSLVPDSPLHFGNGTRLTVT.